A single T cell receptor beta chain is shown here with its context. This entry belongs to a study of blood T cell repertoires in COVID-19. Background on the study: COVID-19 samples from acute and convalescent phases originated in the United States, Italy and Spain. The cDNA or gDNA used as material had been derived from T cells, B-cell-depleted T cells, or PBMCs.

Per the original methods: Counts of nucleated cells, estimated from reference gene primer amplification, were obtained. TCRdb keeps only in-frame clones here, not all; method: immunoSEQ multiplex PCR. The V and J calls and the clone size are those of that table, but D and trimming were determined from the DNA. The top ten clones hold over 5% of a sample with about 190,000 clones, around four fifths of them seen once. The CDR3 is 14 residues long. Per the germline V gene, CDR1 is SEHNR and CDR2 is FQNEAQ (reference sequence). V was shortened by 2 bases and J by 4 bases, with 9 bases between the two germline ends.

This sequence originates from a woman in her 30s with acute or convalescent COVID-19. The chain carries TRBV7-9 and TRBJ1-5; no definite D call. Material: peripheral blood. CDR3 in DNA: TGTGCCAGCAGCTTAAAGGCGGGTAATCAGCCCCAGCATTTT. Translating gives CASSLKAGNQPQHF.